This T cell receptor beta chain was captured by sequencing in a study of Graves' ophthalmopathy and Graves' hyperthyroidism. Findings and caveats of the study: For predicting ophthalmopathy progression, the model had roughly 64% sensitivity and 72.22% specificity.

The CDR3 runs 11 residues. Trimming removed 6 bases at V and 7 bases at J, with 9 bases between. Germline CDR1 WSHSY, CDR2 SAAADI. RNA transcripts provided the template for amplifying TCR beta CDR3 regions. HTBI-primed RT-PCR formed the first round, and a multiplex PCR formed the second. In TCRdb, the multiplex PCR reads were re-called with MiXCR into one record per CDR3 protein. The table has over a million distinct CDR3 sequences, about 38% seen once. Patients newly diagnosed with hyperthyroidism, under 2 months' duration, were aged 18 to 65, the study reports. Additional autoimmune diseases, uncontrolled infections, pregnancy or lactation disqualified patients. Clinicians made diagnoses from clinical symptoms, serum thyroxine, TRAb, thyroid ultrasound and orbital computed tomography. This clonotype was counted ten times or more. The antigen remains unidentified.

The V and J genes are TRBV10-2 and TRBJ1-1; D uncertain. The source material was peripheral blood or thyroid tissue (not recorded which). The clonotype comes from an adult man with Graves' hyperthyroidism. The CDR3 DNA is TGCGCCAGCAGAGGGCAGATTGAAGCTTTCTTT. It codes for CASRGQIEAFF.